This is a list of T cell receptor beta chains from one sample in a study of blood T cell repertoires in COVID-19. Assay: immunoSEQ multiplex PCR; the TCRdb copy retains only in-frame clones and omits some. The sample lists tens of thousands of clones, approximately 68% occurring once. The sample was peripheral blood. The source of these receptors is a woman at least 80 years old with acute or convalescent COVID-19. Each CDR3 is given with its conserved first and last residue. D genes are given only for firm matches. Clone size is stated in some rows and not others, as once, few, many or a class when expanded.

CDR3: CASSYGTGGSPLHF
DNA: TGTGCCAGCAGTTACGGGACAGGGGGCTCACCCCTCCACTTT
size: few
D: TRBD1
V: TRBV6-5
J: TRBJ1-6

CDR3: CASSISTGHLSNQPQHF
DNA: TGTGCCAGTAGTATCTCGACCGGACATCTTAGCAATCAGCCCCAGCATTTT
size: .
D: .
V: TRBV19
J: TRBJ1-5

CDR3: CASSSHGRAHYEQYF
DNA: TGTGCCAGCAGCTCCCATGGCAGGGCCCACTACGAGCAGTACTTC
size: .
D: .
V: TRBV21-1
J: TRBJ2-7

CDR3: CASLDRASNQPQHF
DNA: TGTGCCAGCCTCGACAGGGCTAGCAATCAGCCCCAGCATTTT
size: few
D: TRBD1
V: TRBV6-5
J: TRBJ1-5

CDR3: CASSQGQGTPNEQFF
DNA: TGTGCCAGCAGCCAGGGACAGGGGACCCCCAATGAGCAGTTCTTC
size: .
D: TRBD1
V: TRBV7-2
J: TRBJ2-1

CDR3: CASLQTSDSNQPQHF
DNA: TGTGCCAGCCTCCAGACATCTGATAGCAATCAGCCCCAGCATTTT
size: .
D: .
V: TRBV28
J: TRBJ1-5

CDR3: CASTGTDSYEQYF
DNA: TGTGCCAGTACCGGGACAGACTCCTACGAGCAGTACTTC
size: .
D: TRBD1
V: TRBV28
J: TRBJ2-7

CDR3: CASSQQGMRSFF
DNA: TGTGCCAGTAGTCAACAGGGGATGCGGTCTTTCTTT
size: few
D: TRBD1
V: TRBV19
J: TRBJ1-1

CDR3: CASSFKAGGTGELFF
DNA: TGTGCCAGCAGCTTCAAAGCGGGAGGCACCGGGGAGCTGTTTTTT
size: .
D: TRBD2
V: TRBV7-2
J: TRBJ2-2

CDR3: CAWSMRGADRNGYTF
DNA: TGTGCCTGGAGTATGCGGGGGGCGGATAGAAATGGCTACACCTTC
size: .
D: .
V: TRBV30
J: TRBJ1-2

CDR3: CASSLEGFRTGELFF
DNA: TGCGCCAGCAGCTTGGAGGGGTTTCGCACCGGGGAGCTGTTTTTT
size: once
D: .
V: TRBV5-1
J: TRBJ2-2

CDR3: CASSNEGVQPQHF
DNA: TGTGCCAGCAGCAATGAGGGTGTCCAGCCCCAGCATTTT
size: .
D: .
V: TRBV7-9
J: TRBJ1-5

CDR3: CASSPTMALGLTLHGYTF
DNA: TGTGCCAGCTCACCAACTATGGCCCTGGGGCTGACTTTACATGGCTACACCTTC
size: .
D: .
V: TRBV18
J: TRBJ1-2

CDR3: CASTRWGDQPQHF
DNA: TGTGCCAGCACCCGTTGGGGGGATCAGCCCCAGCATTTT
size: .
D: .
V: TRBV2
J: TRBJ1-5